The rows below give T cell receptor beta chains drawn from one sample of a study of blood T cell repertoires in COVID-19. TCRdb keeps only in-frame clones here, not all; method: immunoSEQ multiplex PCR. The sample holds about 210,000 clones, under 90% seen once. The sample taken for sequencing was peripheral blood. These receptors originate from a man in his 60s with acute or convalescent COVID-19. Each CDR3 is given with its conserved first and last residue. Each record gives: V gene, clone size, D gene, J gene, CDR3 DNA, CDR3 protein. The D gene is left open where the match is weak. Clone sizes are given selectively: once, few, many, or a class where the clone is expanded.

>TRBV28|.|.|TRBJ1-1
TGTGCCAGCAGTTTACCAGGAATGGACACTGAAGCTTTCTTT
CASSLPGMDTEAFF
>TRBV5-1|.|.|TRBJ2-7
TGCGCCAGCAGCTTGCCGGGTTACGAGCAGTACTTC
CASSLPGYEQYF
>TRBV4-1|.|.|TRBJ2-7
TGCGCCAGCAGCCAAGCTCCGGGGTATTCCTACGAGCAGTACTTC
CASSQAPGYSYEQYF
>TRBV27|.|.|TRBJ1-2
TGTGCCAGCAGTCCGCTTCTAGGGGTAAAGGGCTACACCTTC
CASSPLLGVKGYTF
>TRBV11-2|once|.|TRBJ2-5
TGTGCCAGCACCGGACAGCCCCAAGAGACCCAGTACTTC
CASTGQPQETQYF
>TRBV12-3/TRBV12-4|.|.|TRBJ2-3
TGTGCCAGCAGTCCCCGACGGAGGTATACGCAGTATTTT
CASSPRRRYTQYF
>TRBV11-2|.|.|TRBJ2-1
TGTGCCAGCAGCCCGGCTAGGACTAACTCCTACAATGAGCAGTTCTTC
CASSPARTNSYNEQFF
>TRBV3-1/TRBV3-2|.|TRBD1|TRBJ2-7
TGTGCCAGCAGCCAAGATAGCTCGGGACAGCCCCTCGCGTACGAGCAGTACTTC
CASSQDSSGQPLAYEQYF
>TRBV6-5|.|.|TRBJ1-3
TGTGCCAGCAGAAATCAGGCTGGAAACACCATATATTTT
CASRNQAGNTIYF
>TRBV30|.|.|TRBJ2-3
TGTGCCTGGAGGACTATTGACTCTCAGTATTTT
CAWRTIDSQYF
>TRBV7-2|.|TRBD2|TRBJ2-1
TGTGCCAGCAGCGTCACTAGCGGGGCATACAATGAGCAGTTCTTC
CASSVTSGAYNEQFF
>TRBV15|.|.|TRBJ1-1
TGTGCCACCAGCGGAAGACAGAACACTGAAGCTTTCTTT
CATSGRQNTEAFF
>TRBV19|few|.|TRBJ1-6
TGTGCCAACTGGTACGTTTACTCGCGACTTTCACCCCTCCACTTT
CANWYVYSRLSPLHF
>TRBV6-6|.|TRBD1|TRBJ2-1
TGTGCCAGCAGGGGGACAGGGGGCGGTGGGAATGAGCAGTTCTTC
CASRGTGGGGNEQFF
>TRBV6-1|.|.|TRBJ2-1
TGTGCCAGCAGTGAAAGGGGCCTCAATGAGCAGTTCTTC
CASSERGLNEQFF
>TRBV5-4|.|TRBD1|TRBJ1-2
TGTGCCAGCAGCTTAACAGGGGATTCCTATGGCTACACCTTC
CASSLTGDSYGYTF
>TRBV10-1|.|TRBD2|TRBJ2-1
TGCGCCAGCAGTGGAAGCGGGAAGAACTACAATGAGCAGTTCTTC
CASSGSGKNYNEQFF
>TRBV29-1|.|.|TRBJ1-1
TGCAGCGTTGATTACGGGGGGCTGAACACTGAAGCTTTCTTT
CSVDYGGLNTEAFF
>TRBV6-6|.|.|TRBJ1-2
TGTGCCAGCCACTTCTATGGCTACACCTTC
CASHFYGYTF
>TRBV7-2|.|TRBD1|TRBJ1-2
TGTGCCAGCAGCCCCGACAGGGGCTCTGGCTACACCTTC
CASSPDRGSGYTF
>TRBV3-1/TRBV3-2|.|.|TRBJ1-4
TGTGCCAGCAGCTATGCAACTAATGAAAAACTGTTTTTT
CASSYATNEKLFF
>TRBV23-1|few|.|TRBJ2-5
TGCGCCAGCAGTCAAACCTTCCTCCCAATGGACAGCCGAGAGACCCAGTACTTC
CASSQTFLPMDSRETQYF
>TRBV3-1/TRBV3-2|once|TRBD1|TRBJ1-2
TGTGCCAGCAGTGGGACAGGGGGCTATGGCTACACCTTC
CASSGTGGYGYTF
>TRBV3-1/TRBV3-2|.|.|TRBJ1-3
TGTGCCAGCAGCCAAGCAGGAAACACCATATATTTT
CASSQAGNTIYF